These 20 T cell receptor beta chains share one sample of origin, sequenced in a study of CD8 T cells in ankylosing spondylitis. Each CDR3 protein is one row after TCRdb ran MiXCR on the 5' RACE reads. Of fewer than 500,000 distinct CDR3 sequences detected, 20% to 25% appear once; the ten largest clones hold 16%. The study, taken as a whole, reports: Under 10 highly homologous variants formed a TCR beta motif that appeared characteristic of ankylosing spondylitis blood.

No antigen has been assigned to these receptors. Sequenced: blood, either unsorted or a sorted T cell fraction (not recorded which). These receptors were collected from a male donor with ankylosing spondylitis.

The chain uses TRBV9 and TRBJ2-3; D gene ambiguous. The CDR3 totals 13 residues. The germline V and J ends were trimmed by 2 bases and 5 bases, with 9 bases remaining between them. Germline V gene sequence: CDR1 SGDLS, CDR2 YYNGEE. CDR3 amino acids: CASSVDLGDTQYF. The DNA of the CDR3 is TGTGCCAGCAGCGTGGACCTGGGAGATACGCAGTATTTT. Using reference TRBV9 and TRBJ2-3 for the parts outside the CDR3, the full variable domain is DSGVTQTPKHLITATGQRVTLRCSPRSGDLSVYWYQQSLDQGLQFLIQYYNGEERAKGNILERFSAQQFPDLHSELNLSSLELGDSALYFCASSVDLGDTQYFGPGTRLTVL.

The chain combines TRBV20-1 with TRBJ2-7; D remains ambiguous. Trimming took 0 bases from V and 7 from J, leaving 7 bases between them. This CDR3 region has 11 residues. Germline V gene lookup returns CDR1 DFQATT and CDR2 SNEGSKA (reference sequence). The DNA for the CDR3 is TGCAGTGCTAGAGACGGTCGGGAGCAGTACTTC. This sequence encodes CSARDGREQYF.

This clonotype has only a few counts. This CDR3 is CASSFNIGPTTNEKLFF. The CDR3 DNA follows: TGCGCCAGCAGCTTTAACATCGGTCCAACAACTAATGAAAAACTGTTTTTT. The rearrangement uses TRBV5-1 and TRBJ1-4; D not certain. V lost 2 bases to trimming and J lost 0 bases, with 14 bases between them. The germline gives CDR1 SGHRS, CDR2 YFSETQ. CDR3 size: 17 residues.

This chain joins TRBV2 and TRBJ2-1; 11 bases are a match to TRBD2. The J segment lost 3 bases and the V segment lost 11 bases, leaving 6 bases of the junction unmatched. The CDR3 contains 14 residues. Germline loops: CDR1 SNHLY, CDR2 FYNNEI. CDR3 protein: CAGSGTSGYNEQFF. The CDR3 DNA reads TGTGCCGGTTCCGGGACTAGCGGCTACAATGAGCAGTTCTTC.

CDR3 bases: TGCAGCGTTTATCATCGGGGCTCGAACACCGGGGAGCTGTTTTTT. Its translation is CSVYHRGSNTGELFF. V is TRBV29-1 and J is TRBJ2-2; D could derive from TRBD1 or TRBD2 (5 bases each). The ends were cut back, 5 bases at V and 0 bases at J, with 13 bases in the middle. CDR1 SQVTM and CDR2 ANQGSEA come from the germline V gene. The CDR3 spans 15 residues.

This chain connects TRBV4-2 to TRBJ1-5; TRBD1 aligns across 12 bases. The CDR3 has 21 amino acids. Germline-derived CDR1 and CDR2 are LGHNA and YNFKEQ. The J segment lost 7 bases and the V segment lost 1 base, leaving 20 bases of the junction unmatched. The CDR3 region is CASSQVSTGTGGARSSQPQHF. As DNA, the CDR3 is TGTGCCAGCAGCCAAGTAAGTACCGGGACAGGGGGCGCGAGGTCTTCCCAGCCCCAGCATTTT.

A few counts support this clonotype. The V and J genes are TRBV29-1 and TRBJ2-1; 7 nucleotides line up with TRBD1. The CDR3 totals 16 residues. V trimming: 5 bases; J trimming: 2 bases; junction bases outside the gene matches: 12. The germline V gene has CDR1 SQVTM and CDR2 ANQGSEA. The CDR3, as DNA: TGCAGCGTTCCGGACAGGTCAAAAGGCGCCTACAATGAGCAGTTCTTC. As protein: CSVPDRSKGAYNEQFF.

This clonotype was recorded a few times. The chain combines TRBV28 with TRBJ2-3; 11 bases agree with TRBD1. Trimming took 8 bases from V and 2 from J; bases not matched to a gene: 3. Germline V gene lookup returns CDR1 MDHEN and CDR2 SYDVKM. The length of the CDR3 is 14 residues. The CDR3 DNA reads TGTGCCAGCCGGACAGGGGGCTTCACAGATACGCAGTATTTT. Its translation: CASRTGGFTDTQYF. Full variable domain (outside the CDR3, taken from reference TRBV28 and TRBJ2-3): DVKVTQSSRYLVKRTGEKVFLECVQDMDHENMFWYRQDPGLGLRLIYFSYDVKMKEKGDIPEGYSVSREKKERFSLILESASTNQTSMYLCASRTGGFTDTQYFGPGTRLTVL.

In this sample, this clonotype turned up many times. The chain combines TRBV29-1 with TRBJ2-5; 13 bases map to TRBD2. Per germline, CDR1 SQVTM and CDR2 ANQGSEA. Unmatched junction bases numbered 15, after V lost 6 bases and J lost 5 bases. The CDR3 covers 17 residues. CDR3 DNA: TGCAGCGTCGCCGGACTAGCGGGAGCATATTCTACGGAGACCCAGTACTTC. It encodes CSVAGLAGAYSTETQYF.

This chain joins TRBV5-1 and TRBJ1-1, with D possibly TRBD1 on 5 matching bases. Looked up from germline, CDR1 is SGHRS and CDR2 is YFSETQ. CDR3 length: 14 residues. Between the trimmed V and J ends, which lost 0 bases and 6 bases, there was a span of 12 bases. The CDR3 DNA reads TGCGCCAGCAGCTTGGAAGGGGCGGGAGCTGAAGCTTTCTTT. Amino acid sequence: CASSLEGAGAEAFF.

There are a few counts of this clonotype. This chain links TRBV6-6 with TRBJ1-4, with a weak D call TRBD1 (5 bases). The CDR3 contains 13 residues. Trimming stripped 0 bases from V and 14 bases from J, with 13 bases between. Germline V lookup: CDR1 MNHNY, CDR2 SVGAGI (reference sequence). The CDR3 bases are TGTGCCAGCAGTTACTCGGGACCCGTTCGGCTGTTTTTT. It translates to CASSYSGPVRLFF.

The chain is built from TRBV6-1 and TRBJ2-7; 7 nucleotides align to TRBD1. The germline V gene has CDR1 MNHNS and CDR2 SASEGT. V was clipped by 6 bases and J by 2 bases; unmatched bases: 10. CDR3 length equals 15 residues. As DNA, the CDR3 is TGTGCCAGCAGGTCCCTCGGGACAGTCGCCTACGAGCAGTACTTC. Amino acids: CASRSLGTVAYEQYF.

The CDR3 reads CSARDLTSREGYEYF. DNA for the CDR3: TGCAGTGCTAGAGATCTGACCTCGCGGGAGGGATACGAGTACTTC. The J gene is TRBJ2-7, the V gene TRBV20-1; 9 bases fit TRBD2. V gave up 0 bases and J gave up 11 bases; unmatched junction bases: 14. The CDR3 is 15 residues long. The germline gives CDR1 DFQATT, CDR2 SNEGSKA (reference sequence).

The J gene is TRBJ2-7, the V gene TRBV10-3; 10 bases are shared with TRBD1. Germline CDR1 is ENHRY and CDR2 is SYGVKD. The CDR3 is 13 residues long. Trimming at V came to 5 bases and at J to 6 bases, leaving 4 bases not matched to a gene. This CDR3 is CAISWDRGAEQYF. CDR3 in DNA: TGTGCCATCAGTTGGGACAGGGGAGCCGAGCAGTACTTC.

This clonotype appeared a few times. The chain couples TRBV4-2 to TRBJ1-1, with unresolved D. V lost 5 bases, J lost 5 bases, and 12 bases lay in between. Germline CDR1 and CDR2: LGHNA and YNFKEQ. The CDR3 runs 13 residues. In DNA, the CDR3 is TGTGCCAGCAGCGGATACGCGTCGACTGAAGCTTTCTTT. It encodes CASSGYASTEAFF.

The V and J genes are TRBV19 and TRBJ2-4, with D uncertain. Between the trimmed V and J ends, which lost 2 bases and 8 bases, there was a span of 7 bases. Germline V lookup: CDR1 LNHDA, CDR2 SQIVND (reference sequence). The CDR3 is made up of 12 amino acids. The CDR3 is CASSISPYIQYF. As DNA, the CDR3 is TGTGCCAGTAGTATATCCCCCTACATTCAGTACTTC.

This clonotype was observed a few times. V usage is TRBV6-2 or TRBV6-3 and J usage is TRBJ2-3; possibly TRBD1 or TRBD2 for D (5 bases each). The CDR3 consists of 17 residues. The ends were cut back, 0 bases at V and 4 bases at J, with 17 bases in the middle. Germline values: CDR1 MNHEY, CDR2 SVGEGT. CDR3 bases: TGTGCCAGCAGTTACTCTGGGACCGCCGCCGAGGCAGATACGCAGTATTTT. It codes for CASSYSGTAAEADTQYF.

This clonotype was observed a handful of times. The chain couples TRBV7-3 to TRBJ1-2, with 7 bases aligning to TRBD1. The trim removed 4 bases at V and 8 bases at J, leaving 7 bases unmatched. CDR1 is SGHTA and CDR2 is FQGTGA in the germline V gene. There are 13 residues in the CDR3. CDR3 in DNA: TGTGCCAGCAGCTGGTTGACAGGGCTCGGCTACACCTTC. Residues: CASSWLTGLGYTF.

This chain uses TRBV5-6 with TRBJ2-1; D is possibly TRBD1 (6 bases). The CDR3 runs 15 residues. Germline V gene data show CDR1 as SGHDT and CDR2 as YYEEEE. V lost 2 bases, J lost 3 bases, and 12 bases lay in between. The CDR3 sequence: CASSLRGYGYNEQFF. The CDR3 DNA follows: TGTGCCAGCAGCTTAAGGGGGTATGGCTACAATGAGCAGTTCTTC.

V is TRBV7-9 and J is TRBJ2-6; D gene unclear. This CDR3 spans 15 amino acids. Germline V gives CDR1 SEHNR, CDR2 FQNEAQ (reference sequence). V was pared by 7 bases and J by 6 bases, with 16 bases between. The CDR3 DNA reads TGTGCCAGCAACGACCCCCCAAGTGAGGCCAACGTCCTGACTTTC. Its protein is CASNDPPSEANVLTF.